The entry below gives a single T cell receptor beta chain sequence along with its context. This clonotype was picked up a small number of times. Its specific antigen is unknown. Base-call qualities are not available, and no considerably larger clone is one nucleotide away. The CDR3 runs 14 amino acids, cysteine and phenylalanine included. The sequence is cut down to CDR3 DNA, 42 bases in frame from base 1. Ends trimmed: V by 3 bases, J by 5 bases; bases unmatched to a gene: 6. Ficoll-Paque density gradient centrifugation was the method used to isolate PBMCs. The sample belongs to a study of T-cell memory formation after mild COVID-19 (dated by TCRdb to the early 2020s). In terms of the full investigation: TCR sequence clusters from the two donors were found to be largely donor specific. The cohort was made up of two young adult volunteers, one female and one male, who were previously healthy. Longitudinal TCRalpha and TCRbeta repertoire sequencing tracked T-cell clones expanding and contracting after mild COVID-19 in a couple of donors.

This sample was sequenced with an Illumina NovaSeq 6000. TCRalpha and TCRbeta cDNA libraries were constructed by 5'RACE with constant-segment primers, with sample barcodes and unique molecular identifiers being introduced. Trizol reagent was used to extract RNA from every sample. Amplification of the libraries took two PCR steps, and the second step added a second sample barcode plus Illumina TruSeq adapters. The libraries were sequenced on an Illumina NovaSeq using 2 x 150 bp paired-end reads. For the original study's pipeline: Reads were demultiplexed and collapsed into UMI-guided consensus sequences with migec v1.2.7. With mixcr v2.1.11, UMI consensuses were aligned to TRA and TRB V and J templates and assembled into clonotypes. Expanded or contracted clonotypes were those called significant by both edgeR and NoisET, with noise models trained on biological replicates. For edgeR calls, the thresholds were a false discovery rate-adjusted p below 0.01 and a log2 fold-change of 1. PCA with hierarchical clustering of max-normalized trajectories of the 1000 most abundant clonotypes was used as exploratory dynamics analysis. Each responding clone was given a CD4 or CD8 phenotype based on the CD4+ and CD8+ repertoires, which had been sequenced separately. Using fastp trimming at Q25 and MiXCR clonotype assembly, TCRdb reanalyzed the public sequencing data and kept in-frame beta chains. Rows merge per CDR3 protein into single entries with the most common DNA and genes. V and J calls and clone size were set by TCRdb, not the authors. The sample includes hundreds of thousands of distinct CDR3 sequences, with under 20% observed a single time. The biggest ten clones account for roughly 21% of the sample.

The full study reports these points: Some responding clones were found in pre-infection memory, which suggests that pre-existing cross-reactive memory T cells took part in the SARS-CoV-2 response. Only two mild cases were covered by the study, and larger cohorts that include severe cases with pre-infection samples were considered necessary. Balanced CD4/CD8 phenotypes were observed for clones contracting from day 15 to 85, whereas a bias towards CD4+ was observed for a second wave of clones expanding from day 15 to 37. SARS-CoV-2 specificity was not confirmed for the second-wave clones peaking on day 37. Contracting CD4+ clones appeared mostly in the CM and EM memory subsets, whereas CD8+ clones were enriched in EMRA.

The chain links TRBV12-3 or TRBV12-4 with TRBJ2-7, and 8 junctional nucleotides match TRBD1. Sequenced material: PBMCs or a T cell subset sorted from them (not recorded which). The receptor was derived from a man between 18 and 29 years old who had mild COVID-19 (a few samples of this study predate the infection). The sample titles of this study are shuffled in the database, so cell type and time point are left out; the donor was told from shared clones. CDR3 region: CASSFTRGHNEQYF. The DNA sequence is TGTGCCAGCAGTTTCACCAGGGGGCATAACGAGCAGTACTTC.